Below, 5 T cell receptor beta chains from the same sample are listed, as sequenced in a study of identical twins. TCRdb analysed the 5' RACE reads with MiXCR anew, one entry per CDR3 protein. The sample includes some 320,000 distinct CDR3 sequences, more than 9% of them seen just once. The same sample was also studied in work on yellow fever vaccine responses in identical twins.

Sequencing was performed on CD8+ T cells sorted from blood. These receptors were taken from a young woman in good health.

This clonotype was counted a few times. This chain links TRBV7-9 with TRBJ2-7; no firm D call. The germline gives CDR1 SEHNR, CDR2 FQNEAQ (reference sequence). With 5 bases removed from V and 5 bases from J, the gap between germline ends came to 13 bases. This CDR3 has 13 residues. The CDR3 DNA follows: TGTGCCAGCAGCCCTCGGTTGGGTCACGAGCAGTACTTC. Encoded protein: CASSPRLGHEQYF.

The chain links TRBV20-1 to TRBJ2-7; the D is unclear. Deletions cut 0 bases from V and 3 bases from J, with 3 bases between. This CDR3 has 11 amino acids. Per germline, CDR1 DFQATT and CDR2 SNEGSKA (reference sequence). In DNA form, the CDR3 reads TGCAGTGCTAGAGATTTCTACGAGCAGTACTTC. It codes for CSARDFYEQYF.

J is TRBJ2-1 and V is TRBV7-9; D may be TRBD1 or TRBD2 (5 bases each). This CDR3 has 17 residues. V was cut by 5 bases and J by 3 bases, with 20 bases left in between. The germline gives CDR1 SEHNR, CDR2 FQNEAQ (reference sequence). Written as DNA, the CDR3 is TGTGCCAGCAGCCACTCCGGGGACCCCCTACTCTACAATGAGCAGTTCTTC. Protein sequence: CASSHSGDPLLYNEQFF.

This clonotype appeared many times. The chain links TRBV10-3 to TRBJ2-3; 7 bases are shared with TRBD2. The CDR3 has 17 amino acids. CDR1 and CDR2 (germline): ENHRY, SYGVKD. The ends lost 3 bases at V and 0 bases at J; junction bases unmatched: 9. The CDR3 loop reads CAISDSRETSSTDTQYF. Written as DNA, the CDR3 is TGTGCCATCAGTGATTCGCGGGAGACGTCTAGCACAGATACGCAGTATTTT.

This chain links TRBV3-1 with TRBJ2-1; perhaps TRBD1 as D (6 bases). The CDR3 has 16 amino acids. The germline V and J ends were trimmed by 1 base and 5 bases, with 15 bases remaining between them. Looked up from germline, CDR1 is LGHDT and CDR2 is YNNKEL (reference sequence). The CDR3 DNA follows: TGTGCCAGCAGCCAAGTTACCGGGACAAGGAACAATGAGCAGTTCTTC. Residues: CASSQVTGTRNNEQFF.